This T cell receptor (beta chain) derives from a study of identical twins (dated by TCRdb to about 2016). Background on the whole study: The study deep-sequenced TCR alpha and beta repertoires from monozygotic twins, unrelated adults of various ages and cord blood to test whether fetal clonotypes persist. To rule out contamination, replicate twin experiments were performed at different times with different library preparation protocols.

This clonotype was counted between two and nine times. Its antigen is currently not known. Within one base of it there is no much larger clone, and no base qualities were kept. V loses 3 bases of germline sequence and J loses 2 bases, and the interval between the two ends is 15 bases. Sequences DFQATT (CDR1) and SNEGSKA (CDR2) are obtained from the germline V gene (reference sequence). The CDR3 holds 15 amino acids from the cysteine to the phenylalanine. This entry keeps only the CDR3 DNA: 45 bases, framed from base 1. The paper's findings and limits, for the study overall: In beta out-of-frame sequences, excess twin sharing was weaker, because having fewer shared sequences lowered the signal-to-noise ratio. Invariant T cells such as MAIT and iNKT could partly confound zero-insertion analyses, although diverse VJ usage argued against such confounding for most clonotypes. Abundant cord blood beta clonotypes had fewer insertions, young adult naive repertoires showed a similar but weaker trend, and memory repertoires showed no such trend. Conclusions relied on cross-sectional statistical analysis, since the same donors could not be followed over many years. In monozygotic twins, recombination models systematically underestimated out-of-frame TCR alpha sharing, but the models matched the sharing seen between unrelated individuals. Compared with coincidental sharing between unrelated individuals, out-of-frame TCR alpha sequences shared between twins showed an excess of sequences with low generation probability.

Library preparation used 5' RACE. TCRdb shows the sequencer as Illumina HiSeq 2000. A universal primer binding site was introduced by template switching, and a unique molecular identifier was present in the final cDNA, enabling accurate counting of TCR cDNA molecules. First-strand cDNA for TCR alpha and beta chains was synthesized from specific primers in the conserved constant-segment region. To control for contamination, every cDNA library was double barcoded, receiving both a SMART-Mk sample barcode and Illumina barcodes. TruSeq adapter sequences along with Illumina sample barcodes were introduced in two successive PCR steps. TCR alpha and beta cDNA libraries were sequenced on the Illumina HiSeq platform with custom primers. The authors processed their data as follows. Raw reads were processed with MiGEC to extract unique molecular identifiers, and MiXCR was used to determine CDR3 positions. Recombination models were inferred per individual with the repgenHMM and IGoR tools using an EM algorithm. Shared clonotype analysis was performed with the tcR package in R, normalizing sharing by the product of cloneset sizes. To study raw recombination without the effects of thymic and clonal selection, out-of-frame nonproductive sequences were analyzed. TCRdb trimmed the raw reads at Q25, called clones with MiXCR and kept productive beta chains. Here each entry gathers all rows of one CDR3 protein and keeps the most common genes and DNA. For this entry, the V and J calls and clone size follow TCRdb and not the study's own pipeline. The sample table shows around 470,000 distinct CDR3 sequences, and 14% are seen once. The biggest ten clones account for approximately 0.52% of the sample.

All donors were healthy Caucasians. The twin cohort comprised three pairs of female monozygotic twins, all aged about 18 to 30 years. Positive isolation kits from Invitrogen were used to isolate CD4+ and CD8+ T cell populations. These data were also reused for a study on yellow fever vaccine responses in identical twins. Drawing on the second study: According to the authors, the vaccine-induced T cell response in identical twins seemed to be partly convergent and partly specific to each individual. Focusing on identical twins, the study followed the T cell clones that responded to the vaccine, and did so with precision.

The sequence joins TRBV20-1 to TRBJ2-3, with TRBD2 tentatively as D gene (6 bases match). Sequencing was done on a sample of CD4+ T cells sorted from blood. This clonotype was obtained from a woman younger than 30 in good health. The CDR3 reads CSARRDSTSTDTQYF. The DNA is TGCAGTGCTAGGAGGGACTCGACCTCCACAGATACGCAGTATTTT.